The rows below give T cell receptor beta chains drawn from one sample of a study of tumor-infiltrating lymphocytes in localized non-small cell lung cancer. The table came from immunoSEQ multiplex PCR; TCRdb's copy has only in-frame clones and leaves some out. The data contain fewer than 20,000 clones, 80% of them singletons. The sequenced sample was uninvolved lung tissue not adjacent to the tumor. The receptors shown here come from a human donor with non-small cell lung cancer. CDR3s include the opening cysteine and the closing phenylalanine or tryptophan. D genes are given only for firm matches. Some rows have no size entry. The others give once, few or many, or a class for an expanded clone.

>TRBV28|-|TRBJ1-4|-
TGTGCCAGCAGTTTATGGCAGACTAATGAAAAACTGTTTTTT
CASSLWQTNEKLFF
>TRBV11-2|once|TRBJ1-5|-
TGTGCCAGCAGCGTAGGACCCGCTTTCGGGGAGCCCCAGCATTTT
CASSVGPAFGEPQHF
>TRBV11-2|-|TRBJ2-6|-
TGTGCCAGCAGCTTAGGACAGCTCAACGTCCTGACTTTC
CASSLGQLNVLTF
>TRBV25-1|-|TRBJ1-5|-
TGTGCCAGCAGTGACTGGCACCTCAATCAGCCCCAGCATTTT
CASSDWHLNQPQHF
>TRBV12-1|-|TRBJ2-1|-
TGTGCCGGCGGGATGGGGGACTACAATGAGCAGTTCTTC
CAGGMGDYNEQFF
>TRBV15|once|TRBJ1-2|TRBD1
TGTGCCACCAGCAGAGGGGGGAGGGGGCGCGAGCATGGCTACACCTTC
CATSRGGRGREHGYTF
>TRBV2|once|TRBJ2-3|TRBD2
TGTGCCAGCAGGAGGACTAGCAGCACAGATACGCAGTATTTT
CASRRTSSTDTQYF
>TRBV27|-|TRBJ2-7|-
TGTGCCAGCAGTTCGGAGGGCCTCGGGAGGCAGTACTTC
CASSSEGLGRQYF
>TRBV11-2|-|TRBJ2-7|TRBD2
TGTGCCAGCAGCTCCGGACTAGCGGGAGGGAGAGCCATTACCTACGAGCAGTACTTC
CASSSGLAGGRAITYEQYF
>TRBV30|-|TRBJ2-1|TRBD2
TGTGCGCGGGAGTGGGCGAATGAGCAGTTCTTC
CAREWANEQFF
>TRBV9|-|TRBJ2-2|-
TGTGCCAGCAGCGTAGAAGACCTGGGTGGACGGATGAACACCGGGGAGCTGTTTTTT
CASSVEDLGGRMNTGELFF
>TRBV27|-|TRBJ2-1|-
TGTGCCAGCAGTTTCTGGGGGAATGAGCAGTTCTTC
CASSFWGNEQFF
>TRBV9|-|TRBJ1-2|TRBD1
TGTGCCAGCAGCCCTCTGACAGGGGGCGATGGCTACACCTTC
CASSPLTGGDGYTF
>TRBV5-4|-|TRBJ2-7|TRBD1
TGTGCCAGCAGCGACCCCCAGGGGGCGCGGGACGAGCAGTACTTC
CASSDPQGARDEQYF
>TRBV7-3|-|TRBJ2-2|-
TGTGCCAGCAGCTCCCGTGACGGGGAGCTGTTTTTT
CASSSRDGELFF
>TRBV2|-|TRBJ2-3|-
TGTGCCAGTTCGTCGCCCCCAGATACGCAGTATTTT
CASSSPPDTQYF
>TRBV6-6|-|TRBJ2-3|TRBD2
TGTGCCAGCAGTTTCGAGAGCGGGAGTTGGCCAGATACGCAGTATTTT
CASSFESGSWPDTQYF
>TRBV20-1|-|TRBJ1-5|-
TGCAGTGCTAGCCTCCAGGAGCCCCAGCATTTT
CSASLQEPQHF
>TRBV25-1|-|TRBJ2-1|-
TGTGCCAGCAGTGTCGCGGGTGGGGCCAATGAGCAGTTCTTC
CASSVAGGANEQFF
>TRBV7-6|once|TRBJ2-1|TRBD1
TGTGCCAGCAGCTTATTGCAGGGGGCCAATGAGCAGTTCTTC
CASSLLQGANEQFF
>TRBV10-1|-|TRBJ2-3|-
TGCGCCCGCCCACGGGACTTCACAGATACGCAGTATTTT
CARPRDFTDTQYF
>TRBV9|few|TRBJ2-3|TRBD1
TGTGCCAGCAGCGGACAGGGGATGACAGATACGCAGTATTTT
CASSGQGMTDTQYF